This TCR beta chain was documented in a study of T-cell reconstitution after alpha-beta-depleted transplantation in children. This clonotype was detected only a few times. Per germline, CDR1 SGHVS and CDR2 FQNEAQ. Trimming at V came to 1 base and at J to 10 bases, leaving 13 bases not matched to a gene. The CDR3 runs 16 residues. Construction of the TCRbeta library involved unique molecular identifiers. TCRdb re-derived calls from the PCR reads in MiXCR, one entry per CDR3 protein. The data show about 610,000 distinct CDR3 sequences, about 11% seen once. The source is a human donor who donated a stem cell graft to a child with acute myeloid leukemia. The gene calls are TRBV7-8 and TRBJ2-1, with 7 bases identical to TRBD2. The specimen was PBMCs from the stem cell graft donor, collected from the stem cell graft. The CDR3 bases are TGTGCCAGCAGCTTAGATGGGAGGGCCTTAGGTCTAGAGCAGTTCTTC. This encodes CASSLDGRALGLEQFF.